Below, 12 T cell receptor beta chains from the same sample are listed, as sequenced in a study of T-cell memory formation after mild COVID-19 (dated by TCRdb to 2020 to 2022). Library generation was performed with 5' RACE. Sequencing relied on an Illumina NovaSeq 6000. TCRdb redid the processing of the public reads, applying fastp at Q25 and MiXCR, and retained in-frame beta chains. Duplicate CDR3 protein sequences are folded into a single record with the most common DNA and genes. For this sample the table gives hundreds of thousands of distinct CDR3 sequences, of which approximately 13% were detected only once. 20% to 25% of the sample is taken by the ten largest. The sample consisted of PBMCs or a T cell subset sorted from them (not recorded which). The receptors derive from a man younger than 35 who had mild COVID-19 (a few samples of this study predate the infection). The sample titles of this study are shuffled in the database, so cell type and time point are left out; the donor was told from shared clones.

V and J are TRBV5-1 and TRBJ2-5; 11 bases line up with TRBD2. The junction had 5 bases not matched to a gene; V was cut back by 0 bases and J by 4 bases. Germline lookup yields CDR1 SGHRS and CDR2 YFSETQ. The CDR3 has 16 amino acids. This chain's CDR3 is CASSLAIAGGRETQYF. The DNA for the CDR3 is TGCGCCAGCAGCTTGGCGATAGCGGGGGGGCGAGAGACCCAGTACTTC.

This clonotype was observed at least ten times. The J gene is TRBJ2-3, the V gene TRBV29-1; tentatively, D is TRBD2 (5 bases). CDR3 length equals 11 residues. Trimming removed 7 bases at V and 6 bases at J, with 11 bases between. Germline lookup yields CDR1 SQVTM and CDR2 ANQGSEA. CDR3 protein: CSGAGVDTQYF. The CDR3 DNA reads as TGCAGCGGGGCGGGCGTTGATACGCAGTATTTT.

The chain combines TRBV20-1 with TRBJ1-1; D is ambiguous. This CDR3 is built from 13 residues. Germline CDR1 is DFQATT and CDR2 is SNEGSKA (reference sequence). V lost 2 bases and J lost 1, with 8 bases in between. The CDR3 region is CSARIPGNTEAFF. CDR3 coding DNA: TGCAGTGCTAGAATCCCAGGGAACACTGAAGCTTTCTTT.

The chain employs TRBV2 and TRBJ2-1, with 7 positions matching TRBD2. The CDR3 sequence is 15 residues long. CDR1 is SNHLY and CDR2 is FYNNEI in the germline V gene. The V and J ends lost 8 bases and 0 bases, in that order; junction bases with no gene match: 7. The CDR3 sequence is CASSLLAVSYNEQFF. The CDR3 coding sequence is TGTGCCAGCTCCCTTCTAGCGGTCTCCTACAATGAGCAGTTCTTC.

This clonotype was found a few times. The chain joins TRBV5-6 to TRBJ2-7, with TRBD2 identical over 7 bases. The germline V gene has CDR1 SGHDT and CDR2 YYEEEE. The J segment lost 0 bases and the V segment lost 7 bases, leaving 7 bases of the junction unmatched. The CDR3 contains 14 residues. The CDR3 DNA sequence: TGTGCCAGCCGCATCGGGGGGAGCTCCTACGAGCAGTACTTC. Its translation: CASRIGGSSYEQYF.

This clonotype showed up just a few times. The CDR3 sequence is CASEKGQGLGEQYF. In DNA, the CDR3 is TGTGCCAGCGAAAAGGGACAGGGGTTAGGCGAGCAGTACTTC. The J gene is TRBJ2-7, the V gene TRBV5-4, with 10 bases matching TRBD1. Trimming took 7 bases from V and 6 from J; bases not matched to a gene: 10. The germline V gene encodes CDR1 SGHNT and CDR2 YYREEE (reference sequence). The CDR3 consists of 14 residues.

The chain employs TRBV5-4 and TRBJ2-5; TRBD2 agrees at 7 bases. Germline V CDR1 and CDR2: SGHNT, YYREEE (reference sequence). The V and J ends lost 4 bases and 1 base, in that order; junction bases with no gene match: 4. This CDR3 has 14 residues. The chain's CDR3 is CASSVGTIQETQYF. CDR3 sequence (DNA): TGTGCCAGCAGCGTCGGGACTATCCAAGAGACCCAGTACTTC.

The chain has TRBV4-1 and TRBJ2-3; 8 nucleotides align to TRBD2. CDR3 length: 16 residues. Germline assignment: CDR1 MGHRA and CDR2 YSYEKL. The V gene end was trimmed by 5 bases and the J gene end by 6 bases; junction bases not matched to a gene: 13. CDR3 in DNA: TGCGCCAGCAGCTCACCCTCCCGGGGGGGCCTGGATACGCAGTATTTT. Translating gives CASSSPSRGGLDTQYF.

This clonotype came up a few times. J is TRBJ1-1 and V is TRBV6-6, with D tentatively TRBD1 (5 bases). From germline, CDR1 is MNHNY and CDR2 SVGAGI (reference sequence). The CDR3 loop spans 14 amino acids. Trimming shortened V by 3 bases and J by 3 bases, and 11 bases separated the two germline ends. Here the CDR3 DNA reads TGTGCCAGCAGTTATGAAAGGGGCTACACTGAAGCTTTCTTT. Encoded protein: CASSYERGYTEAFF.

This clonotype was counted a few times. CDR3 bases: TGCGCCAGCAGCTTTGAGGCTACCGGGGAGCTGTTTTTT. Protein product: CASSFEATGELFF. This chain connects TRBV5-1 to TRBJ2-2; D is uncertain. The germline V gene encodes CDR1 SGHRS and CDR2 YFSETQ. V was clipped by 2 bases and J by 5 bases, with 7 bases between them. The length of the CDR3 is 13 residues.

This clonotype was seen only a few times. V gene TRBV11-2 combines with J gene TRBJ2-3, with D possibly TRBD1 on 5 matching bases. This CDR3 has 15 amino acids. Germline-derived CDR1 and CDR2 are SGHAT and FQNNGV. Trimming pared 5 bases from V and 0 bases from J, leaving 12 bases between. Here the CDR3 reads CASSPRVTSTDTQYF. CDR3 sequence (DNA): TGTGCCAGCAGCCCCAGGGTCACTAGCACAGATACGCAGTATTTT. The full variable domain, rest sourced from reference TRBV11-2 and TRBJ2-3, is EAGVAQSPRYKIIEKRQSVAFWCNPISGHATLYWYQQILGQGPKLLIQFQNNGVVDDSQLPKDRFSAERLKGVDSTLKIQPAKLEDSAVYLCASSPRVTSTDTQYFGPGTRLTVL.

This clonotype was detected only a few times. The chain joins TRBV7-2 to TRBJ2-3; D is uncertain. V shed 2 bases and J shed 2 bases, with 8 bases lying between them. Germline V gene sequence: CDR1 SGHTA, CDR2 FQGNSA. The CDR3 length is 14 residues. For the CDR3, the DNA is TGTGCCAGCAGCTTATACGGGTTCACAGATACGCAGTATTTT. It is translated as CASSLYGFTDTQYF.